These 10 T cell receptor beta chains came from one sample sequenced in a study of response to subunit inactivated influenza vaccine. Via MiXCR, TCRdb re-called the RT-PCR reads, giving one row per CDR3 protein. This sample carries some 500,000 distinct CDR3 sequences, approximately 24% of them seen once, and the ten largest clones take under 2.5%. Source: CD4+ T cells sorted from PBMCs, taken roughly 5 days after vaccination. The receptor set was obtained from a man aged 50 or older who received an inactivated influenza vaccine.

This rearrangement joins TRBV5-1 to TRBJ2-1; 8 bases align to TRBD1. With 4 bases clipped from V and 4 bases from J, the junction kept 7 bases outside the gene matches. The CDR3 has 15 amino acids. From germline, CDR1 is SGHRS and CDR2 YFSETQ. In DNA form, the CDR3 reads TGCGCCAGCAGCATACAGGGGGAACTATACAATGAGCAGTTCTTC. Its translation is CASSIQGELYNEQFF.

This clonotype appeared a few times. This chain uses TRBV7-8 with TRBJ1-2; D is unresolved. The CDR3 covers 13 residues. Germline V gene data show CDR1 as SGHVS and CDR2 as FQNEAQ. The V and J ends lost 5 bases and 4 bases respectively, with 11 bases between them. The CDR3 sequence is CASSSDGFYGYTF. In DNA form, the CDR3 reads TGTGCCAGCAGCAGCGACGGTTTCTATGGCTACACCTTC.

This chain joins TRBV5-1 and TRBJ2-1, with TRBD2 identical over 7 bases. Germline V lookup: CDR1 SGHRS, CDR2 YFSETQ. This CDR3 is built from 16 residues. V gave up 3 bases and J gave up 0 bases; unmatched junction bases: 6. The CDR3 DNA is TGCGCCAGCAGCTCTACAGCGGGGAGCTCCTACAATGAGCAGTTCTTC. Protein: CASSSTAGSSYNEQFF. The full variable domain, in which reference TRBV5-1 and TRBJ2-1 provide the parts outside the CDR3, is KAGVTQTPRYLIKTRGQQVTLSCSPISGHRSVSWYQQTPGQGLQFLFEYFSETQRNKGNFPGRFSGRQFSNSRSEMNVSTLELGDSALYLCASSSTAGSSYNEQFFGPGTRLTVL.

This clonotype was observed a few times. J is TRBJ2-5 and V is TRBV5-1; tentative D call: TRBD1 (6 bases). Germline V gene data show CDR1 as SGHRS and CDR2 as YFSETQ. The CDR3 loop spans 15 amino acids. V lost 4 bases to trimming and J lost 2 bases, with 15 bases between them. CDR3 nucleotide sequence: TGCGCCAGCAGCCAGTCCTTAACAGGGCAAGAGACCCAGTACTTC. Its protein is CASSQSLTGQETQYF.

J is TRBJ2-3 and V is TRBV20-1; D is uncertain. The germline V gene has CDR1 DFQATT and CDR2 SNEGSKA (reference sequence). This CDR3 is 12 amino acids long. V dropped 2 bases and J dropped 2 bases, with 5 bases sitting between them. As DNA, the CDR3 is TGCAGTGCTAGATCTTTCACAGATACGCAGTATTTT. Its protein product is CSARSFTDTQYF.

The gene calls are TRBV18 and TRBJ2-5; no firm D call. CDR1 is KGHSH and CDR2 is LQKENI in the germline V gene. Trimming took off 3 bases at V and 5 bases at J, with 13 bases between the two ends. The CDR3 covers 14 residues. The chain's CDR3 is CASSPLQQKETQYF. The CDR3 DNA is TGTGCCAGCTCACCGCTCCAACAGAAGGAGACCCAGTACTTC.

CDR3 DNA sequence: TGCAGTGCTCATCGGACTAGCGGAAGCTCCTACAATGAGCAGTTCTTC. This codes for CSAHRTSGSSYNEQFF. The chain employs TRBV20-1 and TRBJ2-1, with 10 bases fitting TRBD2. With V trimmed by 5 bases and J by 0 bases, 7 bases remained unmatched. The CDR3 has 16 amino acids. Germline CDR1 reads DFQATT; CDR2 reads SNEGSKA (reference sequence).

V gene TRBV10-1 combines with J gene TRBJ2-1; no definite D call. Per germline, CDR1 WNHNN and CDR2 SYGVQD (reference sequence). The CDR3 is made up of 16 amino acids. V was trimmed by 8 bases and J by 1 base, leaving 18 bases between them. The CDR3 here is CASANETLISYNEQFF. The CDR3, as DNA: TGCGCCAGCGCTAATGAAACTTTAATATCCTACAATGAGCAGTTCTTC.

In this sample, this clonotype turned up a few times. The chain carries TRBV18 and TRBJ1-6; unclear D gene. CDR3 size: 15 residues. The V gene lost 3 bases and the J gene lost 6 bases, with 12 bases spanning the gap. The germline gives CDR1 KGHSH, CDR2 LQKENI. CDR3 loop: CASSPRVQPNSPLHF. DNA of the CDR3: TGTGCCAGCTCACCGAGGGTACAGCCTAATTCACCCCTCCACTTT.

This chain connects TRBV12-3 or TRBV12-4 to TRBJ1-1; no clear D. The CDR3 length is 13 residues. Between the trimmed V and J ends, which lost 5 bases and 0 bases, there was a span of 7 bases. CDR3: CASSLRMNTEAFF. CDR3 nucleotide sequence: TGTGCCAGCAGTCTGCGCATGAACACTGAAGCTTTCTTT.